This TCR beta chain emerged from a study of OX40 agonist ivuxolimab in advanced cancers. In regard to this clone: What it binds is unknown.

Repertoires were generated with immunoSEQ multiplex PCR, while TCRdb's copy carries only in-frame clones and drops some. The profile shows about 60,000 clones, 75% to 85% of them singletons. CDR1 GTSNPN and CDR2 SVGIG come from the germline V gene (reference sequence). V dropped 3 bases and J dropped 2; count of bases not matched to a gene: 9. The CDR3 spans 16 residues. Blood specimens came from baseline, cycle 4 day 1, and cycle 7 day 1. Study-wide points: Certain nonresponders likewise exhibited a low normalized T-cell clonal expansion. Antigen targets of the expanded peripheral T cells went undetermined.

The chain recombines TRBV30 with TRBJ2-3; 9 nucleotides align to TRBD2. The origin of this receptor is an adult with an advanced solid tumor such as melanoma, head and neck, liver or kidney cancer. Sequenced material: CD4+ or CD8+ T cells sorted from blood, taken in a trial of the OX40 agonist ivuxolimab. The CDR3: CAWRRRLAGPTDTQYF. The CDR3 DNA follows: TGTGCCTGGAGAAGGCGTCTAGCGGGGCCCACAGATACGCAGTATTTT. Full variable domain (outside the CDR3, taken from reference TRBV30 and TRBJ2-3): SQTIHQWPATLVQPVGSPLSLECTVEGTSNPNLYWYRQAAGRGLQLLFYSVGIGQISSEVPQNLSASRPQDRQFILSSKKLLLSDSGFYLCAWRRRLAGPTDTQYFGPGTRLTVL.